This T cell receptor beta chain was found in a study of regulatory T cells in long-lasting Graves disease. Arm-PCR of CDR3 regions and iRepertoire HTBI primers were the basis on which TCR beta libraries were built. Via MiXCR, TCRdb re-called the multiplex PCR reads, giving one row per CDR3 protein. The sample carries about 210,000 distinct CDR3 sequences, roughly a fifth recorded once. Between the trimmed V and J ends, which lost 8 bases and 2 bases, there was a span of 13 bases. Germline V gene lookup returns CDR1 MDHEN and CDR2 SYDVKM. This CDR3 contains 13 residues. This clonotype has ten or more counts. Indicated time point: newly diagnosed GD, antithyroid drugs for less than 3 months. Following extraction of RNA from PBMCs, that RNA was used to make the TCR library. Xi'an, China, was home to the endocrinology department that provided patients. The sample also formed part of further work on T cells in Graves' hyperthyroidism and ophthalmopathy. That work contributes: The study excluded patients with uncontrolled infection, other autoimmune disease, pregnancy or lactation. Initially, a first-round RT-PCR of the TCR CDR3 employed the HTBI primer set.

The rearrangement joins TRBV28 to TRBJ2-7, with D uncertain. This receptor was obtained from a woman in her twenties or thirties with Graves disease. Sample: peripheral blood mononuclear cells (PBMCs), taken at new diagnosis, from a patient treated with antithyroid drugs. The CDR3 DNA reads as TGTGCCAGCTCACATTCCCCGACCTACGAGCAGTACTTC. This codes for CASSHSPTYEQYF.